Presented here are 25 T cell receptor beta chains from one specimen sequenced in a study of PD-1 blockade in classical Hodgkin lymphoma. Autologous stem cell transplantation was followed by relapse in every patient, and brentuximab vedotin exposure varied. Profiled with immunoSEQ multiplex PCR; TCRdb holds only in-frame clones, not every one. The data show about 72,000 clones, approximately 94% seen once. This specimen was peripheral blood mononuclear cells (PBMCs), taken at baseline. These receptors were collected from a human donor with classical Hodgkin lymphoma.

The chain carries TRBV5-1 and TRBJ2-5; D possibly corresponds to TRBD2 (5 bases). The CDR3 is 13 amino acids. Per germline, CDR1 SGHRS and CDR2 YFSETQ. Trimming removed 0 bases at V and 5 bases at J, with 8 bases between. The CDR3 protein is CASSLGLSETQYF. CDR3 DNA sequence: TGCGCCAGCAGCTTGGGACTAAGCGAGACCCAGTACTTC.

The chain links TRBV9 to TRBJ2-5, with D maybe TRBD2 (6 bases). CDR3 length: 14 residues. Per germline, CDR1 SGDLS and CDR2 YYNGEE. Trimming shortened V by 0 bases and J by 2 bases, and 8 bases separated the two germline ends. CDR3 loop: CASSVAGAQETQYF. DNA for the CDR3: TGTGCCAGCAGCGTAGCGGGAGCTCAAGAGACCCAGTACTTC.

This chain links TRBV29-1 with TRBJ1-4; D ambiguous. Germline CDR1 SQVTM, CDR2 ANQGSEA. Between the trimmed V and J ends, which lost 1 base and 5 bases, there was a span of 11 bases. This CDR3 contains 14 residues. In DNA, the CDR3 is TGCAGCGTTGAAGTTGCACCGGAGAATGAAAAACTGTTTTTT. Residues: CSVEVAPENEKLFF.

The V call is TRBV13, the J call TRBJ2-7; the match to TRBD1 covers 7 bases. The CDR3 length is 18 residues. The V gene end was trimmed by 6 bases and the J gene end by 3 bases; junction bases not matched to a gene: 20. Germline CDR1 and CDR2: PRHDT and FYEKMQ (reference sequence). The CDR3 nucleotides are TGTGCCAGCAGTACTAAGGGGGCGCCGTACGTTTTGGACTACGAGCAGTACTTC. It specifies CASSTKGAPYVLDYEQYF.

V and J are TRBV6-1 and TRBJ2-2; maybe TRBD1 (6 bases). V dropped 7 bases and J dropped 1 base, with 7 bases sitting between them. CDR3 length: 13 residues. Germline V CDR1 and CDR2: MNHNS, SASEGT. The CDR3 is CASMDRNTGELFF. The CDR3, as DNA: TGTGCCAGCATGGACAGGAACACCGGGGAGCTGTTTTTT.

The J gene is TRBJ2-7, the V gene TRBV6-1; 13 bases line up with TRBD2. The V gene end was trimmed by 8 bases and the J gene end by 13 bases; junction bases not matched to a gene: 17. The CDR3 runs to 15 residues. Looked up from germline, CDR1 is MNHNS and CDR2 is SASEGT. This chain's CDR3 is CASVLSGTSGDMNYF. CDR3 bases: TGTGCCAGCGTACTATCCGGGACTAGCGGGGACATGAATTACTTC.

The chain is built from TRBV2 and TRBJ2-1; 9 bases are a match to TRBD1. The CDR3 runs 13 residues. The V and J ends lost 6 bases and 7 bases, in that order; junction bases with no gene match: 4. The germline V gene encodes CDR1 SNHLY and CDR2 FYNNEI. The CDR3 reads CASRPGQGNEQFF. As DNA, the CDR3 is TGTGCCAGCAGGCCCGGACAGGGGAATGAGCAGTTCTTC.

This chain's CDR3 is CASSTDRTYGYTF. In nucleotides, the CDR3 is TGTGCCAGCAGCACCGACAGGACCTATGGCTACACCTTC. V and J are TRBV6-6 and TRBJ1-2; D might be TRBD1 (6 bases). Germline V gene lookup returns CDR1 MNHNY and CDR2 SVGAGI (reference sequence). The CDR3 contains 13 residues. Trimming left V 6 bases short and J 4 bases short, with 12 bases between.

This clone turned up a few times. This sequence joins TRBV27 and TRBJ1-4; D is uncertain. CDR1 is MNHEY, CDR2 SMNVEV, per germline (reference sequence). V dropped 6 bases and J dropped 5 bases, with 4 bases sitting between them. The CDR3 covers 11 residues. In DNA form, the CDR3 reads TGTGCCAGCAGGTCCAATGAAAAACTGTTTTTT. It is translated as CASRSNEKLFF.

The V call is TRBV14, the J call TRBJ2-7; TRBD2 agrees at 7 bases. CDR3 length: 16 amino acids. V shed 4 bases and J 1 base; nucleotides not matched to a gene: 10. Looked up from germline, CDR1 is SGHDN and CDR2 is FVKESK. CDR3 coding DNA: TGTGCCAGCAGCCCCAACCGGGGGGACTGGTCCTACGAGCAGTACTTC. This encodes CASSPNRGDWSYEQYF.

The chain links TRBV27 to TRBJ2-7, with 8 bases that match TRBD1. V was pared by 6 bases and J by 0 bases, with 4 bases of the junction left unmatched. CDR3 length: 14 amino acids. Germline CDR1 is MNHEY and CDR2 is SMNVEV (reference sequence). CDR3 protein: CASRRTGSSYEQYF. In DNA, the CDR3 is TGTGCCAGCAGGCGGACAGGGTCCTCCTACGAGCAGTACTTC.

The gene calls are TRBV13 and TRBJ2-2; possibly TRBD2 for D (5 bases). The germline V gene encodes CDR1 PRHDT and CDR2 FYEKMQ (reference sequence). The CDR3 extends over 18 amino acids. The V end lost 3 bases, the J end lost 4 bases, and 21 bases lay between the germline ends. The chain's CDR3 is CASSFMSIGGMGTGELFF. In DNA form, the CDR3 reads TGTGCCAGCAGCTTTATGAGTATCGGAGGCATGGGCACCGGGGAGCTGTTTTTT. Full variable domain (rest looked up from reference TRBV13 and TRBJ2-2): AAGVIQSPRHLIKEKRETATLKCYPIPRHDTVYWYQQGPGQDPQFLISFYEKMQSDKGSIPDRFSAQQFSDYHSELNMSSLELGDSALYFCASSFMSIGGMGTGELFFGEGSRLTVL.

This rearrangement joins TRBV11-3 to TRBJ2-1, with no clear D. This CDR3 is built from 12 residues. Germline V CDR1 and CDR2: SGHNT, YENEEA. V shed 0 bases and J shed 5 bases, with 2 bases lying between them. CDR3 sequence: CASSLEDNEQFF. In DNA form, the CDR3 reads TGTGCCAGCAGCTTAGAGGACAATGAGCAGTTCTTC.

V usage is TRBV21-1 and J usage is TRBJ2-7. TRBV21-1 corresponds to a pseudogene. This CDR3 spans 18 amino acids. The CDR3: CASSKRRAGDPRGHEQYF. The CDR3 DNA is TGTGCCAGCAGCAAACGGAGGGCAGGGGATCCCAGGGGCCACGAGCAGTACTTC.

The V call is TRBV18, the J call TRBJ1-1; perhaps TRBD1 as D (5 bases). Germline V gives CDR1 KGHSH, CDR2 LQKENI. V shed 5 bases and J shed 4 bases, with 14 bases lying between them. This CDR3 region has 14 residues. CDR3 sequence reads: CASSTDSGFTEAFF. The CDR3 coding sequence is TGTGCCAGCTCAACAGATTCAGGGTTCACTGAAGCTTTCTTT.

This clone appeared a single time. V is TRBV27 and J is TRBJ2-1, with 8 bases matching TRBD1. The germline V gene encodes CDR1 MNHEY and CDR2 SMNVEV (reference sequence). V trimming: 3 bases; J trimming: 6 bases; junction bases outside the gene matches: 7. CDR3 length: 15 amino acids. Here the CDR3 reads CASSLLGTGPNEQFF. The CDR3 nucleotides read TGTGCCAGCAGTTTGCTTGGGACAGGTCCCAATGAGCAGTTCTTC.

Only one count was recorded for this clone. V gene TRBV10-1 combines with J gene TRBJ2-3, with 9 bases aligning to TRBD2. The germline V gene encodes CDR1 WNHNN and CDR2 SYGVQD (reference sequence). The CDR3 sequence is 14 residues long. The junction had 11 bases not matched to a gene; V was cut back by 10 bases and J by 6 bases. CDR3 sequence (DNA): TGCGCCAACCCGGTGGGACTAGCAGGGGATACGCAGTATTTT. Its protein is CANPVGLAGDTQYF.

DNA for the CDR3: TGTGCCAGTAGTATCGGATTTGGAGGAAACACCATATATTTT. Its protein is CASSIGFGGNTIYF. The chain couples TRBV19 to TRBJ1-3; D gene ambiguous. The V end was cut by 3 bases, the J end by 4 bases, with 10 bases between. The CDR3 contains 14 residues. Germline CDR1 is LNHDA and CDR2 is SQIVND (reference sequence).

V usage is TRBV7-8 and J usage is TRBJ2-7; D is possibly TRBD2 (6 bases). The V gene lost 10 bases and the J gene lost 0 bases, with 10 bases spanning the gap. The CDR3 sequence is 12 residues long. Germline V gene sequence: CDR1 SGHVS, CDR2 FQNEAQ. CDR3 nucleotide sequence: TGTGCCACCACGCGGGGCTCCTACGAGCAGTACTTC. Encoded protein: CATTRGSYEQYF.

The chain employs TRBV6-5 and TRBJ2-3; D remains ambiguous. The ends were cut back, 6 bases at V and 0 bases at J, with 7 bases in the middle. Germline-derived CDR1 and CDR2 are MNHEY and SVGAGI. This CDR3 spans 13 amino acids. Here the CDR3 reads CASRDLSTDTQYF. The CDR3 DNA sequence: TGTGCCAGCAGGGATCTGAGCACAGATACGCAGTATTTT.

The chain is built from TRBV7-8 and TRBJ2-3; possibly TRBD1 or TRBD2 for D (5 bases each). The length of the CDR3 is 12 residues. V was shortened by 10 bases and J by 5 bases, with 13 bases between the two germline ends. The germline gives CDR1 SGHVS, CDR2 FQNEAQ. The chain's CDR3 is CANGGAGDTQYF. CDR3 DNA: TGTGCCAACGGTGGGGCGGGAGATACGCAGTATTTT. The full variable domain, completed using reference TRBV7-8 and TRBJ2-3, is GAGVSQSPRYKVAKRGQDVALRCDPISGHVSLFWYQQALGQGPEFLTYFQNEAQLDKSGLPSDRFFAERPEGSVSTLKIQRTQQEDSAVYLCANGGAGDTQYFGPGTRLTVL.

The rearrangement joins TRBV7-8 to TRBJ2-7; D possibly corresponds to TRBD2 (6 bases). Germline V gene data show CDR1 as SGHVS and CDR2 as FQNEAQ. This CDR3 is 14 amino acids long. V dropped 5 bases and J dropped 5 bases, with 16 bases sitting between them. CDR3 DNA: TGTGCCAGCAGCGCCACTCACCCGGGGGACGAGCAGTACTTC. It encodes CASSATHPGDEQYF.

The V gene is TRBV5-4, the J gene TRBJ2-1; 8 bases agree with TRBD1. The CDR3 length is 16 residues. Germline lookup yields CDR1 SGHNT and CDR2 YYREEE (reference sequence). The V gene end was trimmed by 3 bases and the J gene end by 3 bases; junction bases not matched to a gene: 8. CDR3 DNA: TGTGCCAGCAGCTCAGAGGGGACAGGAAACTACAATGAGCAGTTCTTC. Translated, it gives CASSSEGTGNYNEQFF. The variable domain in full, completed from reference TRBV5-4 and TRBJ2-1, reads ETGVTQSPTHLIKTRGQQVTLRCSSQSGHNTVSWYQQALGQGPQFIFQYYREEENGRGNFPPRFSGLQFPNYSSELNVNALELDDSALYLCASSSEGTGNYNEQFFGPGTRLTVL.

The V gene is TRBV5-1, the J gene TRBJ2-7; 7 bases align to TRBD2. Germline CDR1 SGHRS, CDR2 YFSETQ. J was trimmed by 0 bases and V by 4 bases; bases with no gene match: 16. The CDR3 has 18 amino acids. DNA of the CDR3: TGCGCCAGCAGCGGGGCCCCCCAGCGGGGCAGGCTCTCCTACGAGCAGTACTTC. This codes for CASSGAPQRGRLSYEQYF.

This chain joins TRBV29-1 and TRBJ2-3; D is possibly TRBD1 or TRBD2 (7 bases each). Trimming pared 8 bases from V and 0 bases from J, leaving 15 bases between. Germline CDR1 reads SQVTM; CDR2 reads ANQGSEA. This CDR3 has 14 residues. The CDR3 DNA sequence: TGCAGCCTCAGGGGGGGCCTGAGCACAGATACGCAGTATTTT. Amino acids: CSLRGGLSTDTQYF.